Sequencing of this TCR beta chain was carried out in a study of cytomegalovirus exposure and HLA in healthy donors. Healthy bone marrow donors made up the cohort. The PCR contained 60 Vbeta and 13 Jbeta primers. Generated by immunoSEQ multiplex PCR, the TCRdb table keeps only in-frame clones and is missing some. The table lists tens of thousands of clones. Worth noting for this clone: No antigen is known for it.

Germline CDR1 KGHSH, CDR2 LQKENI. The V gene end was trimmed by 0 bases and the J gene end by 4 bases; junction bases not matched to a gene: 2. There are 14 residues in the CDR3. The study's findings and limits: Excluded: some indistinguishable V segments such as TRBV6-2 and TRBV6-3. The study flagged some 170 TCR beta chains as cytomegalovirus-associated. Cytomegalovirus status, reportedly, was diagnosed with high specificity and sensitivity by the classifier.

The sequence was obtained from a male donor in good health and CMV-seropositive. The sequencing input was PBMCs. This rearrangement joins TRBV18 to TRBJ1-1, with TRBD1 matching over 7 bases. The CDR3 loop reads CASSPPSGGTEAFF. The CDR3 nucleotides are TGTGCCAGCTCACCACCCTCAGGGGGCACTGAAGCTTTCTTT.